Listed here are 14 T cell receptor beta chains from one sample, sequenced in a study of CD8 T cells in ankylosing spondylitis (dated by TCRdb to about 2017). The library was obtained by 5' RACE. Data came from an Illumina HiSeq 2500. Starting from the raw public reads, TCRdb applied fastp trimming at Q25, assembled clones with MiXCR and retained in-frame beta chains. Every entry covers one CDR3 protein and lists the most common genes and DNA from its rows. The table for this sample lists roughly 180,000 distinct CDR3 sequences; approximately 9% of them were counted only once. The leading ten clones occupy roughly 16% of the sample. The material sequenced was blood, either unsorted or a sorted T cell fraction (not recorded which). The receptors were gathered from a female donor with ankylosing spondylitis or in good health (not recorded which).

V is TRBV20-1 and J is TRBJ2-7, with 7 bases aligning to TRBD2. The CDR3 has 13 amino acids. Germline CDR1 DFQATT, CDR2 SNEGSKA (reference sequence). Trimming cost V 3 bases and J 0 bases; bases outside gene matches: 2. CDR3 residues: CSASAGVSYEQYF. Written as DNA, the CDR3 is TGCAGTGCTAGTGCGGGGGTCTCCTACGAGCAGTACTTC.

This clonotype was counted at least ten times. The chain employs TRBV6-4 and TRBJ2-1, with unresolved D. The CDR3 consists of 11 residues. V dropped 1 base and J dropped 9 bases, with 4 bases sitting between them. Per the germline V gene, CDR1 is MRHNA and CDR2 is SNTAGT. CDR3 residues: CASSDFGEQFF. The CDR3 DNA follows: TGTGCCAGCAGTGACTTTGGTGAGCAGTTCTTC.

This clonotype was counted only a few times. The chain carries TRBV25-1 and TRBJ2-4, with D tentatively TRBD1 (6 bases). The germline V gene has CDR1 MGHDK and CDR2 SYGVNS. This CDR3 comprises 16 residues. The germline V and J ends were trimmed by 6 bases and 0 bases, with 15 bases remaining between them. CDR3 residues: CASSYRTALAKNIQYF. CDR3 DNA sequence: TGTGCCAGCAGCTATCGGACAGCCCTAGCCAAAAACATTCAGTACTTC.

The CDR3 DNA is TGTGCCAGCAGGGGAGTCAATCAGCCCCAGCATTTT. This sequence encodes CASRGVNQPQHF. The chain joins TRBV6-6 to TRBJ1-5; D is undetermined. The CDR3 runs 12 residues. Germline V gene sequence: CDR1 MNHNY, CDR2 SVGAGI (reference sequence). The V end was cut by 6 bases, the J end by 3 bases, with 6 bases between.

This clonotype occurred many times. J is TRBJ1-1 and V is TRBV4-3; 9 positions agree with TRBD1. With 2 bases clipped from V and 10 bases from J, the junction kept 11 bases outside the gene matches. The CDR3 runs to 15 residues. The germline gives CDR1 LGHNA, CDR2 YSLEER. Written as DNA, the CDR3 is TGCGCCAGCAGCCAATCTACAGGGGGCGCCCGGGGAGCTTTCTTT. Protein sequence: CASSQSTGGARGAFF.

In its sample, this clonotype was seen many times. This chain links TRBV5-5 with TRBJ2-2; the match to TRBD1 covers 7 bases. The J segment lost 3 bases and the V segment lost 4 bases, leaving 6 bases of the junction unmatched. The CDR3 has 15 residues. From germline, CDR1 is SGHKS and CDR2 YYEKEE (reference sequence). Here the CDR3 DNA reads TGTGCCAGCAGCCACGCTGACAGGGACACCGGGGAGCTGTTTTTT. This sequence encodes CASSHADRDTGELFF.

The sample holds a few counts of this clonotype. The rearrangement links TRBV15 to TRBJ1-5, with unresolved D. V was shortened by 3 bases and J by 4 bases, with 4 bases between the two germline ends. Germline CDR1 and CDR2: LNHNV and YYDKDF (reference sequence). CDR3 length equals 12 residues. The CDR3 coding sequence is TGTGCCACCAGCAGGCTAAATCAGCCCCAGCATTTT. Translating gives CATSRLNQPQHF.

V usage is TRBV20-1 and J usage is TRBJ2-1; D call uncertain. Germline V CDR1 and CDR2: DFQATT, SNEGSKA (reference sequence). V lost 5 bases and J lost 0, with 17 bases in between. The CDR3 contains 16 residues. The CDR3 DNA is TGCAGTGCTCTCCACTCAGCTGAATACTCCTACAATGAGCAGTTCTTC. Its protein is CSALHSAEYSYNEQFF.

CDR3 bases: TGTGCCACCAGTGATTTGCCCGTACGGGAAGAGACCCAGTACTTC. Encoded protein: CATSDLPVREETQYF. The chain links TRBV24-1 to TRBJ2-5; the D is unclear. Germline V gene sequence: CDR1 KGHDR, CDR2 SFDVKD. There are 15 residues in the CDR3. V lost 0 bases and J 3 bases, leaving 10 bases between the germline ends.

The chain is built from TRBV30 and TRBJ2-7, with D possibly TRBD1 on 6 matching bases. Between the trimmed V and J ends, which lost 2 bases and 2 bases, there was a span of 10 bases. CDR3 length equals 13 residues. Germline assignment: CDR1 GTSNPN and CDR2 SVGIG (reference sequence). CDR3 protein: CAWSNRDTYEQYF. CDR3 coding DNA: TGTGCCTGGAGTAACAGGGACACCTACGAGCAGTACTTC.

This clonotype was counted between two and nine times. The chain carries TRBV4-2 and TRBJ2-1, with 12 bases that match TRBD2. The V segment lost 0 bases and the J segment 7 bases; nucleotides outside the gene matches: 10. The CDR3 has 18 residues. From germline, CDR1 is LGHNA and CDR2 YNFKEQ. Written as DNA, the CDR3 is TGTGCCAGCAGCCAAGATTACCCCCTAGCGGGAGGGGGGAATGAGCAGTTCTTC. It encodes CASSQDYPLAGGGNEQFF.

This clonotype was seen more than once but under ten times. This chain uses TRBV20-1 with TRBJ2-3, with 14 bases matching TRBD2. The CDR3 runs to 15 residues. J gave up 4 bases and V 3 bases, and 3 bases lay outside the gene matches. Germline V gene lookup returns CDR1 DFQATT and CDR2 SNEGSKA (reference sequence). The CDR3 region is CSARGTSGSADTQYF. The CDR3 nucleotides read TGCAGTGCTAGGGGGACTAGCGGGAGCGCAGATACGCAGTATTTT.

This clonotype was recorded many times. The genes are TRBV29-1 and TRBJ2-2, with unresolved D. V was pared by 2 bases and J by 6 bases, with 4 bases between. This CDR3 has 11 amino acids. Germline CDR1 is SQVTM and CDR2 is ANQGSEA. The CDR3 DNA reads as TGCAGCGTTGAAACCGCCGGGGAGCTGTTTTTT. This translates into CSVETAGELFF.

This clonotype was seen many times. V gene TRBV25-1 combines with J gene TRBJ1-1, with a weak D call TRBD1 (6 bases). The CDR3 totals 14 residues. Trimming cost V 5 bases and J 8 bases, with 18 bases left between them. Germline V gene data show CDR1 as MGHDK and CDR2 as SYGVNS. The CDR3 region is CASSTFSGGPEAFF. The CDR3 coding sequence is TGTGCCAGCAGTACCTTCTCGGGGGGCCCAGAAGCTTTCTTT.